The 18 T cell receptor delta chains below come from one sample, sequenced in a study of gamma delta lymphoproliferative disorders and STAT genes. PBMCs from patients and controls supplied the genomic DNA for sequencing. TCRdb used CATT to re-call clones from the multiplex PCR reads. The sample holds about 1,200 delta-chain clones, under 1.5% seen once. Sample: blood. Receptors were obtained from a human donor in good health.

This clone occurred a few times. TCRdb attributes to this sequence the protein of a much larger clone, which differs from the DNA translation at residue 9; a read error is likely, and the protein displayed is translated from the DNA. The chain carries TRDV3 and TRDJ1; either TRDD2 or TRDD3 may fit D (5 bases each). V lost 4 bases, J lost 4 bases, and 31 bases lay in between. Looked up from germline, CDR1 is TVYSNPD and CDR2 is GDNSRS (reference sequence). The CDR3 covers 18 residues. Here the CDR3 reads CAWSIPLLEDDLNDKLIF. The DNA for the CDR3 is TGTGCCTGGTCCATTCCCCTACTGGAGGATGATCTTAACGATAAACTCATCTTT.

In regard to this clone: The protein given by TCRdb reflects a much larger clone and differs at residue 11 from this DNA's translation, likely from a read error; the protein shown is the DNA's translation. The chain uses TRDV3 and TRDJ1; 11 bases agree with TRDD3. CDR1 TVYSNPD and CDR2 GDNSRS come from the germline V gene (reference sequence). The CDR3 contains 18 residues. J lost 4 bases, V lost 4 bases, and 20 bases had no gene match. The CDR3 here is CAWSIPLLGDNLNDKLIF. DNA of the CDR3: TGTGCCTGGTCCATTCCCCTACTGGGGGATAATCTTAACGATAAACTCATCTTT.

This clone was counted between two and nine times. One end of the junction fails to match germline, which may point to a read error. This rearrangement joins TRAV38-2/DV8 to TRDJ2, with D uncertain. Per germline, CDR1 TSESDYY and CDR2 QEAYKQQN. The CDR3 consists of 15 residues. CDR3 nucleotide sequence: TGTGCTTTCATGAAGCAGAATTCAGGAAACACACCTCTTATCTTT. Protein sequence: CAFMKQNSGNTPLIF.

This clone appeared a few times. A far larger clone is one nucleotide away, so this likely arose from a read error. Distinct nucleotide sequences in the sample also encode this CDR3. J is TRDJ1 and V is TRDV1; TRDD3 matches 10 bases. V trimming: 2 bases; J trimming: 2 bases; junction bases outside the gene matches: 38. CDR3 length: 27 residues. Germline-derived CDR1 and CDR2 are TSWWSYY and QGS. The CDR3, as DNA: TGTGCTCTTGGGGAATGGCTCCGGGCGGGTCCAGGGGCCTGGCCCATATTGGGGGATACCGAGACCGATAAACTCATCTTT. Protein sequence: CALGEWLRAGPGAWPILGDTETDKLIF.

This clone appeared a few times. The amino acid sequence in TCRdb belongs to a much larger clone and departs from this DNA's translation at residue 8, likely a sequencing read error; the sequence shown is translated from the DNA. The J gene is TRDJ1, the V gene TRDV3; 7 bases match TRDD3. J gave up 10 bases and V 3 bases, and 23 bases lay outside the gene matches. CDR3 length: 16 amino acids. Germline CDR1 TVYSNPD, CDR2 GDNSRS (reference sequence). DNA for the CDR3: TGTGCCTTGCGCGATGGGGATAGGGATCCGGGGATAGCACTCATCTTT. Its protein product is CALRDGDRDPGIALIF.

This clone has at least ten counts. A far larger clone differs by one base, so this is likely a read error. V gene TRAV38-2/DV8 combines with J gene TRDJ1; D call uncertain. The CDR3 length is 16 residues. Per germline, CDR1 TSESDYY and CDR2 QEAYKQQN. Trimming stripped 4 bases from V and 8 bases from J, with 24 bases between. CDR3 residues: CAYRGVWYVTVEKLIF. The CDR3 nucleotides are TGTGCTTATAGGGGCGTGTGGTACGTGACTGTAGAAAAACTCATCTTT.

A note on this clone: Other DNA sequences in this specimen translate into the identical CDR3. This rearrangement joins TRDV2 to TRDJ1; a weak D match, TRDD3 (6 bases). The germline CDR1 and CDR2 sequences are GEAIGNYY and EKD. This CDR3 spans 16 amino acids. DNA for the CDR3: TGTTCAGGGGGGGGAGACCCCGATCTCTACACCGATAAACTCATCTTT. Translation gives CSGGGDPDLYTDKLIF.

Worth noting for this clone: The translation of this DNA and the TCRdb protein of a much larger clone differ at residue 3, probably owing to a read error; the protein shown here is translated from the DNA. The chain links TRDV2 to TRDJ1; 8 bases are shared with TRDD3. Germline V lookup: CDR1 GEAIGNYY, CDR2 EKD. This CDR3 has 14 amino acids. The DNA for the CDR3 is TGTGCCTGGGACAGACTGGGGGGGACCGATAAACTCATCTTT. Protein: CAWDRLGGTDKLIF.

This clone showed up just a few times. TCRdb shows a much larger clone's protein in place of this DNA's translation, and the two differ at residue 12, likely through a read error; the protein shown is translated from the DNA. The chain recombines TRDV3 with TRDJ1, with 7 bases matching TRDD3. The CDR3 length is 21 residues. The ends lost 2 bases at V and 4 bases at J; junction bases unmatched: 31. CDR1 is TVYSNPD and CDR2 is GDNSRS in the germline V gene (reference sequence). Written as DNA, the CDR3 is TGTGCCTTTGAGGCCCACGACAAGCTACATGGTGAGGGATACCATGGCGATAAACTCATCTTT. Translation: CAFEAHDKLHGEGYHGDKLIF.

By share, this clone ranks as hyperexpanded. The same CDR3 arises from other DNA sequences in this sample as well. The chain carries TRDV1 and TRDJ1, with unresolved D. The CDR3 totals 12 residues. Trimming shortened V by 6 bases and J by 10 bases, and 15 bases separated the two germline ends. CDR1 and CDR2 (germline): TSWWSYY, QGS. The CDR3 DNA follows: TGTGCTCTTGGAGACCTAGAGTGTGGACTCATCTTT. It codes for CALGDLECGLIF.

This clone was detected only a few times. The protein that TCRdb holds for this DNA derives from a much larger clone and differs from the translated DNA at residue 8, which likely indicates a read error; the protein shown here is translated from the DNA. The CDR3 DNA reads as TGTGCTCTTGGGGAACTTGCCCGCCTGTTGTCCGCTGGGGGAATTTACACCGATAAACTCATCTTT. Its translation: CALGELARLLSAGGIYTDKLIF. V gene TRDV1 combines with J gene TRDJ1; 8 positions match TRDD3. The germline CDR1 and CDR2 sequences are TSWWSYY and QGS. The CDR3 spans 22 residues. J was trimmed by 0 bases and V by 0 bases; bases with no gene match: 21.

This clone was observed a handful of times. This DNA translates differently at residue 17 from the TCRdb protein, which is that of a much larger clone; a read error is likely, and the protein shown is the DNA's own translation. The rearrangement joins TRDV3 to TRDJ1, with TRDD3 matching over 10 bases. Trimming at V came to 2 bases and at J to 6 bases, leaving 30 bases not matched to a gene. Germline assignment: CDR1 TVYSNPD and CDR2 GDNSRS (reference sequence). The CDR3 length is 21 residues. DNA for the CDR3: TGTGCCTTTGAGGCCCACGACAAGCTACATGGTGGGGGATACCATGGCAATAAACTCATCTTT. This encodes CAFEAHDKLHGGGYHGNKLIF.

The rearrangement links TRDV2 to TRDJ1; 13 bases align to TRDD3. The V gene's germline CDR1 is GEAIGNYY and CDR2 EKD. This CDR3 comprises 19 residues. Germline trimming cut 0 bases from V and 1 base from J; bases unmatched to any gene: 10. DNA of the CDR3: TGTGCCTGTGACACCGGACTACTGGGGGATACGATTGGCACCGATAAACTCATCTTT. It translates to CACDTGLLGDTIGTDKLIF.

By its share, this clone is medium-sized. A read error is likely here: a far larger clone is one base away. The chain uses TRDV3 and TRDJ1; 13 bases map to TRDD3. Germline V gene sequence: CDR1 TVYSNPD, CDR2 GDNSRS (reference sequence). The CDR3 has 22 amino acids. CDR3 coding DNA: TGTGCCTTTGAACTTCGGAACTTCTTTACTGGGGGATACGCTCCCCGACCCGATAAACCCATCTTT. It specifies CAFELRNFFTGGYAPRPDKPIF.

This clone has only a few counts. TCRdb attributes to this sequence the protein of a much larger clone, which differs from the DNA translation at residue 6; a read error is likely, and the protein displayed is translated from the DNA. The V and J genes are TRDV2 and TRDJ1; TRDD3 matches 11 bases. V lost 2 bases to trimming and J lost 8 bases; unmatched junction nucleotides: 9. The length of the CDR3 is 15 residues. The germline V gene has CDR1 GEAIGNYY and CDR2 EKD. The CDR3 sequence is CACDKDWGIKSKLIF. In DNA form, the CDR3 reads TGTGCCTGTGACAAGGACTGGGGGATAAAAAGCAAACTCATCTTT.

This clone has just a few counts. This probably arose from a read error, given a far larger clone one base away. The sample carries other DNA sequences with the same CDR3. The chain carries TRDV1 and TRDJ3, with TRDD3 matching 9 bases. Germline values: CDR1 TSWWSYY, CDR2 QGS. After removal of 0 bases from V and 2 bases from J, the junction contained 20 bases not matched to a gene. The CDR3 has 24 amino acids. This CDR3 reads CALGELFHFHLYWGRTWDTRQMFF. DNA for the CDR3: TGTGCTCTTGGGGAACTCTTTCACTTTCACCTTTACTGGGGGAGGACCTGGGACACCCGACAGATGTTTTTC.

This clone was found a few times. This probably arose from a read error, given a far larger clone one base away. The chain uses TRDV1 and TRDJ1, with 8 nucleotides matching TRDD3. CDR1 TSWWSYY and CDR2 QGS come from the germline V gene. This CDR3 has 20 amino acids. With 4 bases clipped from V and 0 bases from J, the junction kept 19 bases outside the gene matches. The chain's CDR3 is CALGGLPFGLLGVYTDKLIF. CDR3 nucleotide sequence: TGTGCTCTTGGGGGACTCCCCTTCGGACTACTGGGGGTCTACACCGATAAACTCATCTTT.

As to this clone: A far larger clone is off by one base, so a read error is likely. At the DNA level, this CDR3 is encoded by other sequences in the same sample as well. This chain connects TRDV2 to TRDJ1; TRDD3 matches 11 bases. V lost 0 bases to trimming and J lost 2 bases; unmatched junction nucleotides: 10. Per germline, CDR1 GEAIGNYY and CDR2 EKD. The CDR3 runs to 18 residues. CDR3 residues: CACDTVSGGYLYTDKLIF. The CDR3 bases are TGTGCCTGTGACACCGTGTCTGGGGGATACCTGTATACCGATAAACTCATCTTT.